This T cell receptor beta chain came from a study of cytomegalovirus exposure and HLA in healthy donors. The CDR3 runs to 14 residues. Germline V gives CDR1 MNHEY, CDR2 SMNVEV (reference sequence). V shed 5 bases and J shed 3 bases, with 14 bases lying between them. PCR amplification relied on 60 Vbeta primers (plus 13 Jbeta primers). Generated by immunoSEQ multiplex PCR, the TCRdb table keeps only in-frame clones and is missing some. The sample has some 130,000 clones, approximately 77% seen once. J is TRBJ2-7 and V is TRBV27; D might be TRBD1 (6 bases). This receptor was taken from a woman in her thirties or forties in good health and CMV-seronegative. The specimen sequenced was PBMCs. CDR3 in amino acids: CASSTTGTNYEQYF. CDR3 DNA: TGTGCCAGCAGTACTACCGGGACAAACTACGAGCAGTACTTC.